This entry lists 22 T cell receptor beta chains sequenced from one sample in a study of CD8 T cells in ankylosing spondylitis. TCRdb reprocessed the 5' RACE reads via MiXCR and lists one record per CDR3 protein. The table lists around 210,000 distinct CDR3 sequences, approximately 8% of them singletons. The sequencing sample was made of blood, either unsorted or a sorted T cell fraction (not recorded which). Receptors were obtained from a female donor with ankylosing spondylitis or in good health (not recorded which).

This clonotype was picked up many times. This chain joins TRBV10-3 and TRBJ2-3, with 7 bases fitting TRBD2. Germline loops: CDR1 ENHRY, CDR2 SYGVKD. The CDR3 runs to 13 residues. The J segment lost 6 bases and the V segment lost 3 bases, leaving 3 bases of the junction unmatched. The DNA for the CDR3 is TGTGCCATCAGTGAAGGACTAGTGGATACGCAGTATTTT. Translation: CAISEGLVDTQYF.

This clonotype showed up many times. The chain links TRBV20-1 to TRBJ2-2, with 7 bases fitting TRBD1. V lost 4 bases, J lost 5 bases, and 10 bases stayed unmatched. Looked up from germline, CDR1 is DFQATT and CDR2 is SNEGSKA (reference sequence). The CDR3 extends over 15 amino acids. CDR3 residues: CSAKQGRKVTGELFF. In DNA form, the CDR3 reads TGCAGTGCTAAACAGGGGAGAAAAGTGACCGGGGAGCTGTTTTTT.

This clonotype showed up just once. An end of the junction differs from the germline gene, which may be a read error. The chain is built from TRBV11-2 and TRBJ2-5, with 12 bases aligning to TRBD2. From germline, CDR1 is SGHAT and CDR2 FQNNGV. The CDR3 covers 15 residues. In DNA form, the CDR3 reads TGTGCCAGCAGCGAGCGGACTAGCGGGGTAGAGAACCAGTACTTC. The encoded protein is CASSERTSGVENQYF. The entire variable domain, with the rest obtained from reference TRBV11-2 and TRBJ2-5, is as follows: EAGVAQSPRYKIIEKRQSVAFWCNPISGHATLYWYQQILGQGPKLLIQFQNNGVVDDSQLPKDRFSAERLKGVDSTLKIQPAKLEDSAVYLCASSERTSGVENQYFGPGTRLLVL.

This clonotype was recorded many times. The V call is TRBV20-1, the J call TRBJ2-1, with D perhaps TRBD1 (7 bases). V gave up 6 bases and J gave up 12 bases, with 21 bases separating them. The CDR3 extends over 13 amino acids. Germline V gene sequence: CDR1 DFQATT, CDR2 SNEGSKA (reference sequence). The CDR3 bases are TGCAGTGCCACGGACAGGAGGGGGGTCGGGCAGTTCTTC. As protein: CSATDRRGVGQFF.

This chain joins TRBV7-9 and TRBJ2-7; D is undetermined. Trimming shortened V by 5 bases and J by 0 bases, and 14 bases separated the two germline ends. CDR1 SEHNR and CDR2 FQNEAQ come from the germline V gene (reference sequence). This CDR3 has 15 amino acids. The CDR3 DNA sequence: TGTGCCAGCAGCCAATGGAAGACCGGCTCCTACGAGCAGTACTTC. Its protein product is CASSQWKTGSYEQYF.

This clonotype was recorded a few times. J is TRBJ2-7 and V is TRBV28, with TRBD1 identical over 10 bases. The germline V gene has CDR1 MDHEN and CDR2 SYDVKM. V lost 2 bases to trimming and J lost 1 base; unmatched junction nucleotides: 11. The length of the CDR3 is 18 residues. The CDR3 is CASSLTGQGQGNSYEQYF. In nucleotides, the CDR3 is TGTGCCAGCAGTTTAACCGGTCAGGGACAGGGGAATTCCTACGAGCAGTACTTC.

Ten or more counts support this clonotype. This rearrangement joins TRBV20-1 to TRBJ1-1, with no clear D. CDR3 length: 12 residues. Per the germline V gene, CDR1 is DFQATT and CDR2 is SNEGSKA (reference sequence). V dropped 8 bases and J dropped 1 base, with 11 bases sitting between them. The CDR3 protein is CSFMGQNTEAFF. DNA of the CDR3: TGCAGTTTCATGGGCCAGAACACTGAAGCTTTCTTT.

This clonotype was detected many times. The chain employs TRBV7-9 and TRBJ1-1; D gene unclear. The CDR3 length is 13 residues. V was shortened by 3 bases and J by 0 bases, with 5 bases between the two germline ends. Per germline, CDR1 SEHNR and CDR2 FQNEAQ (reference sequence). CDR3 residues: CASSFTMNTEAFF. The CDR3 bases are TGTGCCAGCAGCTTCACCATGAACACTGAAGCTTTCTTT.

The sample holds many counts of this clonotype. The chain employs TRBV5-1 and TRBJ2-1; a possible D gene is TRBD2 (6 bases). The CDR3 extends over 14 amino acids. Trimming pared 8 bases from V and 8 bases from J, leaving 20 bases between. Per germline, CDR1 SGHRS and CDR2 YFSETQ. The CDR3 coding sequence is TGCGCCAGTATATTTAGCGGTCCCAGGGATGAGCAGTTCTTC. Translated, it gives CASIFSGPRDEQFF.

This clonotype was recorded at least ten times. The chain has TRBV7-8 and TRBJ1-1; D ambiguous. Germline CDR1 and CDR2: SGHVS and FQNEAQ. CDR3 length: 15 residues. V was clipped by 5 bases and J by 1 base, with 14 bases between them. The DNA for the CDR3 is TGTGCCAGCAGCCCGCGTGTTGGAGAGAACACTGAAGCTTTCTTT. It specifies CASSPRVGENTEAFF.

This clonotype has only a few counts. The V call is TRBV9, the J call TRBJ1-5, with D unresolved. Germline V gene sequence: CDR1 SGDLS, CDR2 YYNGEE. The CDR3 covers 16 residues. Trimming pared 3 bases from V and 6 bases from J, leaving 19 bases between. This CDR3 is CASSAGGPGGSQPQHF. The CDR3 bases are TGTGCCAGCAGCGCTGGAGGACCAGGTGGCAGTCAGCCCCAGCATTTT.

The table lists this clonotype with many counts. This chain joins TRBV12-3 or TRBV12-4 and TRBJ2-5; the D is unclear. This CDR3 is built from 13 residues. Trimming cost V 3 bases and J 7 bases, with 12 bases left between them. The CDR3 is CASSLKELGTQYF. The CDR3 bases are TGTGCCAGCAGTTTGAAGGAATTGGGGACCCAGTACTTC.

In its sample, this clonotype was seen many times. V is TRBV29-1 and J is TRBJ2-7; D unresolved. The V end was cut by 4 bases, the J end by 2 bases, with 9 bases between. Looked up from germline, CDR1 is SQVTM and CDR2 is ANQGSEA. The length of the CDR3 is 12 residues. As DNA, the CDR3 is TGCAGCGTTGTTAGCTCTCCCTACGAGCAGTACTTC. Protein product: CSVVSSPYEQYF.

This clonotype was recorded at least ten times. V gene TRBV6-1 combines with J gene TRBJ2-5; TRBD1 is a possible D gene (6 bases). The CDR3 is made up of 13 amino acids. Trimming took off 6 bases at V and 6 bases at J, with 14 bases between the two ends. In germline, CDR1 is MNHNS, CDR2 SASEGT. CDR3 in amino acids: CASRRTAAKTQYF. The DNA of the CDR3 is TGTGCCAGCAGGAGGACAGCCGCAAAGACCCAGTACTTC.

About this clonotype itself: It may be a read error: a sequence one base away is much more abundant. The conserved phenylalanine or tryptophan normally closing the CDR3 is absent here, so this likely arose from a read error. V and J are TRBV7-2 and TRBJ2-7; D uncertain. V lost 1 base and J lost 2, with 12 bases in between. The CDR3 runs to 15 residues. The germline V gene has CDR1 SGHTA and CDR2 FQGNSA. This chain's CDR3 is CASSLGALGPYEQYL. The CDR3 DNA reads TGTGCCAGCAGCTTAGGCGCTTTAGGGCCCTACGAGCAGTACTTA.

In this sample, this clonotype turned up many times. The rearrangement joins TRBV12-3 or TRBV12-4 to TRBJ2-1; either TRBD1 or TRBD2 may supply D (5 bases each). CDR3 size: 14 residues. V shed 6 bases and J shed 7 bases, with 16 bases lying between them. The CDR3 loop reads CASSPSGPTNEQFF. DNA of the CDR3: TGTGCCAGCAGCCCCTCGGGACCCACTAATGAGCAGTTCTTC.

This clonotype was counted many times. The J gene is TRBJ1-1, the V gene TRBV25-1, with 7 bases matching TRBD1. The CDR3 is made up of 13 amino acids. Looked up from germline, CDR1 is MGHDK and CDR2 is SYGVNS. V was clipped by 4 bases and J by 9 bases; unmatched bases: 8. In DNA, the CDR3 is TGTGCCAGCAGTGCTCAGACAGGGTCTAAAGCTTTCTTT. The encoded protein is CASSAQTGSKAFF.

This rearrangement joins TRBV6-2 or TRBV6-3 to TRBJ2-5; weak D call: TRBD2 (5 bases). This CDR3 is built from 12 residues. V gave up 8 bases and J gave up 3 bases, with 10 bases separating them. Looked up from germline, CDR1 is MNHEY and CDR2 is SVGEGT. The CDR3 bases are TGTGCCAGCGGACTCCGGGAAGAGACCCAGTACTTC. This sequence encodes CASGLREETQYF.

This clonotype was counted at least ten times. The gene calls are TRBV29-1 and TRBJ2-7; D perhaps matches TRBD1 (6 bases). The V and J ends lost 6 bases and 5 bases respectively, with 23 bases between them. The CDR3 extends over 15 amino acids. Per the germline V gene, CDR1 is SQVTM and CDR2 is ANQGSEA. CDR3 bases: TGCAGCGTAAAACGCAACAGGGTATCAATCCACGAGCAGTACTTC. Its translation is CSVKRNRVSIHEQYF.

This clonotype was recorded at least ten times. This sequence joins TRBV14 and TRBJ1-2, with TRBD1 matching over 8 bases. CDR1 SGHDN and CDR2 FVKESK come from the germline V gene. After removal of 4 bases from V and 7 bases from J, the junction contained 2 bases not matched to a gene. The CDR3 runs 12 residues. CDR3 region: CASSLGTGGYTF. CDR3 in DNA: TGTGCCAGCAGCCTAGGGACAGGTGGCTACACCTTC.

This clonotype was counted many times. The chain carries TRBV20-1 and TRBJ1-1; TRBD1 agrees at 8 bases. Trimming removed 1 base from V and 3 bases from J; junction bases left unmatched: 4. The CDR3 covers 14 residues. Germline assignment: CDR1 DFQATT and CDR2 SNEGSKA (reference sequence). The CDR3 DNA is TGCAGTGCTAGAGGGATGACAGGGGACACTGAAGCTTTCTTT. This translates into CSARGMTGDTEAFF.

This clonotype was counted many times. The CDR3 bases are TGTGCCAGCAGCAGAGGAGGGGATGAGCAGTTCTTC. Its protein is CASSRGGDEQFF. The chain combines TRBV11-2 with TRBJ2-1; maybe TRBD2 (6 bases). The CDR3 runs to 12 residues. Trimming pared 5 bases from V and 8 bases from J, leaving 10 bases between. Germline lookup yields CDR1 SGHAT and CDR2 FQNNGV.